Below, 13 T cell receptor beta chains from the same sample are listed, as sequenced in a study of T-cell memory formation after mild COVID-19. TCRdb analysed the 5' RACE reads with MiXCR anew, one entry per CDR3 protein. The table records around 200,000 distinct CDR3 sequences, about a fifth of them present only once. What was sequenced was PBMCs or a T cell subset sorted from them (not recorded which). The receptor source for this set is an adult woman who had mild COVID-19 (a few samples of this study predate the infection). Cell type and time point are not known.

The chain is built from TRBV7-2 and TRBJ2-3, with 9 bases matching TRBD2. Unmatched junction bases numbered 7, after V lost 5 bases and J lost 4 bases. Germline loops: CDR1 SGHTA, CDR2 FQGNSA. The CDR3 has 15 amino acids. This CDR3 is CASSRNSGSADTQYF. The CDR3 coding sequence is TGTGCCAGCAGCCGAAATAGCGGGAGCGCAGATACGCAGTATTTT.

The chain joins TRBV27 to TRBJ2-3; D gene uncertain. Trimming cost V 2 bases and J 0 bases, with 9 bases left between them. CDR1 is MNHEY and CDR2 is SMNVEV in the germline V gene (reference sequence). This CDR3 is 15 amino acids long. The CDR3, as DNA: TGTGCCAGCAGTTTACAGCCCCTTAGCACAGATACGCAGTATTTT. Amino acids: CASSLQPLSTDTQYF.

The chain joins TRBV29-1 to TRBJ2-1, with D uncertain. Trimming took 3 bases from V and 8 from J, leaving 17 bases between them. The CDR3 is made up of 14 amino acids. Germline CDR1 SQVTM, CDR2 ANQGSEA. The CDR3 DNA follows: TGCAGCGTTGAGGGGTCCACCTCCCTGTATGAGCAGTTCTTC. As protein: CSVEGSTSLYEQFF.

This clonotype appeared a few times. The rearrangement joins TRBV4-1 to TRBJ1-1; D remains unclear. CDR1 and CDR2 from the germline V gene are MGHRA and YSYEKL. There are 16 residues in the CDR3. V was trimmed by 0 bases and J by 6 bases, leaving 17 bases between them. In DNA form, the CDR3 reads TGCGCCAGCAGCCAAGACGTGGAGGCACCCGGGGCTGAAGCTTTCTTT. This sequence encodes CASSQDVEAPGAEAFF.

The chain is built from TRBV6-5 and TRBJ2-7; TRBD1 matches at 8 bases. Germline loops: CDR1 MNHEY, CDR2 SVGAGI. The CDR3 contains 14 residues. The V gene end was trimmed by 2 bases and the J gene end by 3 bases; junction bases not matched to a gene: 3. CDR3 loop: CASSYVRGHYEQYF. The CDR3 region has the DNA TGTGCCAGCAGTTACGTCAGGGGGCACTACGAGCAGTACTTC.

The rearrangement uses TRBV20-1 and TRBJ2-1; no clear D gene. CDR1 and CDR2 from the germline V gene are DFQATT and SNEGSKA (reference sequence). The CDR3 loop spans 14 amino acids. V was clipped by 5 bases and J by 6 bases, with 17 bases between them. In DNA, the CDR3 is TGCAGTGCTTTTTATCGACGACTTCTCAATGAGCAGTTCTTC. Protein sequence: CSAFYRRLLNEQFF.

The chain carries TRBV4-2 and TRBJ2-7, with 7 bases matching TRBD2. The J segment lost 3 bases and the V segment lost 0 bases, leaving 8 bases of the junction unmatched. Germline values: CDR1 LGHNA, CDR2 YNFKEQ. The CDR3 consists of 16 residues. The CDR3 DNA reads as TGTGCCAGCAGCCAAGACCAGGGCGGGAGCCTCTACGAGCAGTACTTC. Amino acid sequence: CASSQDQGGSLYEQYF.

CDR3: CASSASGTRSRETQYF. The CDR3 coding sequence is TGTGCCAGCAGCGCCTCAGGGACCCGTAGTCGAGAGACCCAGTACTTC. This chain links TRBV11-2 with TRBJ2-5; either TRBD1 or TRBD2 may supply D (5 bases each). The germline V gene encodes CDR1 SGHAT and CDR2 FQNNGV. V lost 5 bases and J 4 bases, leaving 20 bases between the germline ends. CDR3 length: 16 amino acids.

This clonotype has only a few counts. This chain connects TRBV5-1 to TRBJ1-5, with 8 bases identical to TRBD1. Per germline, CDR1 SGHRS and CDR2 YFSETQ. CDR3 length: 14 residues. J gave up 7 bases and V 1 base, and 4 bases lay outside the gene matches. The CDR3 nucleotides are TGCGCCAGCAGCTTGTGGACAGGGTCCCAGCCCCAGCATTTT. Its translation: CASSLWTGSQPQHF.

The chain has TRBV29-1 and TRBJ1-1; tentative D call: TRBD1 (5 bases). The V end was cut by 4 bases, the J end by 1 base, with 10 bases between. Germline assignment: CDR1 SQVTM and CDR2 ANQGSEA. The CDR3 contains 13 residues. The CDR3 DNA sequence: TGCAGCGTTGGGACTGGGGCGAACACTGAAGCTTTCTTT. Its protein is CSVGTGANTEAFF.

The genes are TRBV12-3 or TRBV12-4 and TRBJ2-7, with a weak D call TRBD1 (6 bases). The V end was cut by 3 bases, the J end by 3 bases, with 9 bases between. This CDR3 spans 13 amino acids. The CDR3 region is CASSLYRDYEQYF. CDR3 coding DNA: TGTGCCAGCAGTTTGTACAGGGACTACGAGCAGTACTTC.

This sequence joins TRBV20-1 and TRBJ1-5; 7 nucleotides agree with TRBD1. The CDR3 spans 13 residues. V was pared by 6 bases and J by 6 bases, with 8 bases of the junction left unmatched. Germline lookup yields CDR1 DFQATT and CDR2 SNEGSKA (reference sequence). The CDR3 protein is CSAGQGGGQPQHF. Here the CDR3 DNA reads TGCAGTGCAGGGCAGGGGGGAGGTCAGCCCCAGCATTTT.

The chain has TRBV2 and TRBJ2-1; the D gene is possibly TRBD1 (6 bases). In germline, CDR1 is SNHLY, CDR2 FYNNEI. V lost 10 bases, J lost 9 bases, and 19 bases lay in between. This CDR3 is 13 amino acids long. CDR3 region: CATGESGASEQFF. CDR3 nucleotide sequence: TGTGCCACAGGGGAGTCAGGGGCCAGTGAGCAGTTCTTC.